A selection of T cell receptor beta chains follows, all from one sample in a study of T cells in Graves' hyperthyroidism and ophthalmopathy. In TCRdb, the multiplex PCR reads were re-called with MiXCR into one record per CDR3 protein. The repertoire includes approximately 690,000 distinct CDR3 sequences, around 20% of them detected once, and more than 30% sits in the top ten. Sequencing was carried out using blood. These receptors were taken from a man aged 30-40 years with Graves' ophthalmopathy. Both conserved end residues are part of each CDR3. D genes are given only for firm matches. Size values are once, few and many counts, or a class for expanded clones, and some rows have none.

TRBV6-2/TRBV6-3,TRBD2,few,TRBJ2-3,CASSGPAGEGVDTQYF,TGTGCCAGCAGTGGGCCAGCGGGAGAGGGGGTTGATACGCAGTATTTT
TRBV4-1,NA,few,TRBJ1-1,CASSSTRGRNTEAFF,TGCGCCAGCAGCTCCACACGGGGACGGAACACTGAAGCTTTCTTT
TRBV18,NA,many,TRBJ1-1,CASSHPGTEAFF,TGTGCCAGCTCCCACCCAGGGACTGAAGCTTTCTTT
TRBV6-1,NA,many,TRBJ2-7,CASSEAPRYEQYF,TGTGCCAGCAGTGAAGCGCCACGCTACGAGCAGTACTTC
TRBV5-8,NA,few,TRBJ1-4,CAGSLGATNEKLFF,TGTGCCGGCAGCTTGGGGGCAACTAATGAAAAACTGTTTTTT
TRBV28,NA,NA,TRBJ1-3,CASSPNGGNTIYF,TGTGCCAGCAGCCCCAACGGGGGAAACACCATATATTTT
TRBV7-8,TRBD2,few,TRBJ2-2,CASSSRLALLSGELFF,TGTGCCAGCAGCTCCCGACTAGCACTCCTTAGCGGGGAGCTGTTTTTT
TRBV28,TRBD2,NA,TRBJ2-3,CASSFPSGAYTDTQYF,TGTGCCAGCAGTTTTCCTAGCGGGGCCTACACAGATACGCAGTATTTT
TRBV6-2/TRBV6-3,TRBD2,few,TRBJ2-3,CASSSTGLAGARTDTQYF,TGTGCCAGCAGCTCTACAGGACTAGCGGGAGCCCGCACAGATACGCAGTATTTT
TRBV14,NA,few,TRBJ2-3,CASSPHPWGRTDTQYF,TGTGCCAGCAGCCCTCACCCGTGGGGGCGCACAGATACGCAGTATTTT
TRBV7-8,TRBD2,once,TRBJ2-5,CASSFHGAREAQYF,TGTGCCAGCAGCTTCCATGGGGCCCGGGAGGCCCAGTACTTC
TRBV7-2,NA,few,TRBJ1-5,CASSATGQNNQPQHF,TGTGCCAGCAGCGCGACCGGACAGAACAATCAGCCCCAGCATTTT
TRBV2,NA,many,TRBJ1-1,CASKFLVNTEAFF,TGTGCCAGCAAATTTCTAGTCAACACTGAAGCTTTCTTT
TRBV27,TRBD1,NA,TRBJ1-1,CASSGWTGGTEAFF,TGTGCCAGCAGTGGATGGACAGGGGGGACTGAAGCTTTCTTT
TRBV12-3/TRBV12-4,NA,NA,TRBJ2-7,CASSPIGYEQYF,TGTGCCAGCAGCCCCATCGGCTACGAGCAGTACTTC
TRBV7-2,NA,NA,TRBJ2-6,CASSLQPSGANVLTF,TGTGCCAGCAGCTTACAACCATCTGGGGCCAACGTCCTGACTTTC
TRBV11-2,NA,many,TRBJ2-7,CASSLAVGVYEQYF,TGTGCCAGCAGCTTAGCAGTAGGGGTCTACGAGCAGTACTTC
TRBV11-2,NA,many,TRBJ1-6,CASSSTETPSVLHF,TGTGCCAGCAGCTCTACCGAGACCCCTTCGGTCCTCCACTTT
TRBV7-2,NA,many,TRBJ2-1,CASSLTSSSYNEQFF,TGTGCCAGCAGCTTGACCTCTAGCTCCTACAATGAGCAGTTCTTC
TRBV7-3,NA,NA,TRBJ2-7,CASSPEAAPVYEQYF,TGTGCCAGCAGCCCTGAAGCCGCCCCAGTCTACGAGCAGTACTTC
TRBV7-8,NA,NA,TRBJ1-1,CASSSGTPVGAFF,TGTGCCAGCAGCTCCGGGACCCCGGTAGGAGCTTTCTTT
TRBV7-9,NA,NA,TRBJ2-4,CASSYPRGGNIQYF,TGTGCCAGCAGCTACCCCAGGGGAGGCAACATTCAGTACTTC
TRBV20-1,TRBD2,NA,TRBJ2-1,CSARSRTSGYNEQFF,TGCAGTGCTAGAAGTCGGACTAGCGGCTACAATGAGCAGTTCTTC
TRBV30,TRBD1,many,TRBJ1-4,CAWNRGRGEKLFF,TGTGCCTGGAACAGGGGACGGGGGGAAAAACTGTTTTTT
TRBV10-2,NA,NA,TRBJ2-7,CASRGGLTEQYF,TGCGCCAGCAGAGGGGGATTGACCGAGCAGTACTTC
TRBV5-1,TRBD1,NA,TRBJ2-3,CASSLEGQGALGTDTQYF,TGCGCCAGCAGCTTGGAGGGACAGGGGGCGCTTGGCACAGATACGCAGTATTTT
TRBV20-1,NA,NA,TRBJ2-7,CSALSGPRGGEQYF,TGCAGTGCGCTCAGCGGGCCGAGGGGGGGGGAGCAGTACTTC
TRBV28,NA,NA,TRBJ1-1,CASSLEPRPLNTEAFF,TGTGCCAGCAGTTTAGAACCACGACCCCTGAACACTGAAGCTTTCTTT
TRBV6-5,TRBD2,few,TRBJ2-2,CASSYPGGDPGELFF,TGTGCCAGCAGTTACCCCGGGGGGGATCCCGGGGAGCTGTTTTTT
TRBV18,NA,NA,TRBJ1-5,CASSLVGKGQPQHF,TGTGCCAGCTCACTGGTGGGTAAAGGACAGCCCCAGCATTTT
TRBV29-1,NA,NA,TRBJ2-7,CSVAESYEQYF,TGCAGCGTTGCCGAAAGCTACGAGCAGTACTTC
TRBV6-2/TRBV6-3,TRBD1,NA,TRBJ2-4,CAIRDSQIAKNIQYF,TGTGCCATTCGGGACAGCCAGATAGCCAAAAACATTCAGTACTTC
TRBV28,NA,NA,TRBJ1-1,CASNDAEAFF,TGTGCCAGCAATGATGCTGAAGCTTTCTTT
TRBV10-3,TRBD1,NA,TRBJ2-1,CAISDPGQLPRDEQFF,TGTGCCATCAGTGACCCGGGACAGCTTCCCCGGGATGAGCAGTTCTTC
TRBV6-9,TRBD2,few,TRBJ2-7,CASKGSENRALAASSYEQYF,TGTGCCAGCAAAGGGAGTGAGAACAGAGCACTAGCGGCAAGCTCCTACGAGCAGTACTTC
TRBV2,TRBD2,NA,TRBJ2-1,CASSELAGYYNEQFF,TGTGCCAGCAGTGAACTAGCGGGGTACTACAATGAGCAGTTCTTC
TRBV27,TRBD1,few,TRBJ1-2,CASSFTGTEEGYTF,TGTGCCAGCAGTTTCACCGGGACAGAGGAGGGCTACACCTTC
TRBV4-1,NA,few,TRBJ1-5,CASSQDGTSLAQHF,TGCGCCAGCAGCCAAGATGGGACATCCCTAGCCCAGCATTTT
TRBV7-8,NA,NA,TRBJ2-7,CASSLVIPQAHSYEQYF,TGTGCCAGCAGCTTAGTCATTCCCCAGGCCCACTCCTACGAGCAGTACTTC
TRBV12-3/TRBV12-4,TRBD1,many,TRBJ2-1,CASSFRQGANNEQFF,TGTGCCAGCAGTTTCCGACAGGGGGCCAACAATGAGCAGTTCTTC
TRBV12-5,NA,few,TRBJ2-5,CASDDGRETQYF,TGTGCTAGTGATGATGGTCGAGAGACCCAGTACTTC
TRBV9,TRBD1,once,TRBJ1-2,CASSPRTGGRGYTF,TGTGCCAGCAGCCCTCGGACAGGGGGACGTGGCTACACCTTC
TRBV20-1,NA,NA,TRBJ2-7,CSARQAYEQYF,TGCAGTGCCCGACAGGCCTACGAGCAGTACTTC
TRBV3-1,NA,many,TRBJ1-4,CASSQGTARTNEKLFF,TGTGCCAGCAGCCAAGGGACAGCTCGAACTAATGAAAAACTGTTTTTT
TRBV6-1,NA,few,TRBJ2-2,CASSGTPGRGGNPGELFF,TGTGCCAGCAGTGGAACCCCGGGGCGAGGGGGGAACCCCGGGGAGCTGTTTTTT
TRBV6-1,NA,many,TRBJ2-7,CAILPGQVRYEQYF,TGTGCCATACTACCGGGACAAGTCCGGTACGAGCAGTACTTC
TRBV30,TRBD2,NA,TRBJ2-1,CAWSPLAGYNERFF,TGTGCCTGGAGTCCCCTAGCGGGGTACAATGAGCGGTTCTTC
TRBV28,TRBD2,few,TRBJ2-5,CASSFSGRERETQYF,TGTGCCAGCAGTTTTAGCGGGAGGGAGCGAGAGACCCAGTACTTC
TRBV11-2,TRBD1,many,TRBJ2-7,CASSSLTGGGTYEQYF,TGTGCCAGCAGCTCGCTGACAGGGGGGGGAACCTACGAGCAGTACTTC
TRBV11-2,NA,NA,TRBJ1-1,CASSLVVGYMNTEAFF,TGTGCCAGCAGCTTAGTGGTAGGGTACATGAACACTGAAGCTTTCTTT
TRBV3-1,NA,many,TRBJ2-5,CASSQDLARQETQYF,TGTGCCAGCAGCCAAGATCTAGCAAGGCAAGAGACCCAGTACTTC
TRBV30,TRBD2,many,TRBJ2-7,CAWSAWDYGAYEQYF,TGTGCCTGGAGTGCCTGGGACTACGGGGCCTACGAGCAGTACTTC
TRBV6-1,NA,few,TRBJ2-6,CASSEALGGGANVLTF,TGTGCCAGCAGTGAAGCGCTCGGGGGTGGGGCCAACGTCCTGACTTTC
TRBV28,NA,few,TRBJ1-4,CASSLMQTDPNEKLFF,TGTGCCAGCAGTTTAATGCAGACAGACCCTAATGAAAAACTGTTTTTT
TRBV6-1,TRBD1,NA,TRBJ1-5,CASSPNRQGGQPQHF,TGTGCCAGCAGTCCGAATAGACAGGGAGGGCAGCCCCAGCATTTT
TRBV7-7,TRBD2,NA,TRBJ2-3,CDSSPTGLAASTDTQYF,TGTGATAGCAGCCCAACGGGACTAGCGGCTAGCACAGATACGCAGTATTTT
TRBV13,NA,NA,TRBJ2-3,CASSLGGTPDLTDTQYF,TGTGCCAGCAGCTTAGGTGGGACTCCCGACCTCACAGATACGCAGTATTTT
TRBV12-3/TRBV12-4,TRBD2,NA,TRBJ2-1,CASRPSGTSGSNEQFF,TGTGCCAGCAGACCTTCCGGGACTAGCGGGAGCAATGAGCAGTTCTTC
TRBV15,TRBD1,few,TRBJ2-7,CATSSQGQGHEQYF,TGTGCCACCAGCAGTCAAGGACAGGGCCACGAGCAGTACTTC